The T cell receptor (beta chain) under discussion was sequenced for a study of cytomegalovirus exposure and HLA in healthy donors. Germline V gene data show CDR1 as LNHDA and CDR2 as SQIVND (reference sequence). The CDR3 extends over 13 amino acids. Trimming took off 8 bases at V and 1 base at J, with 12 bases between the two ends. In the PCR, 60 Vbeta and 13 Jbeta primers were used. The repertoire was sequenced with immunoSEQ multiplex PCR; TCRdb's copy has only in-frame clones and lacks some. The sample contains 100,000 or so clones, roughly 70% of which appear only once. In regard to this clone: Its specificity is unknown.

Whole-study findings and limits: Immune exposure information available was restricted to CMV serostatus. Later analysis showed TCR association rates varying by HLA locus, highest for DRB1 and lowest for HLA-C. CMV antigen specificity was confirmed in vitro for three CMV-associated chains. A later analysis showed HLA-associated TCR beta chains outstripping equally common others in clonal expansion.

The chain combines TRBV19 with TRBJ2-7; weak D call: TRBD1 (6 bases). The TCR comes from a man younger than 40 in good health and CMV-seronegative. The material sequenced was PBMCs. CDR3 sequence (DNA): TGTGCCAGTGGACAGCAGGGTTCCTACGAGCAGTACTTC. Its protein is CASGQQGSYEQYF.